This TCR beta chain was identified during a study of T cells in narcolepsy. At the level of the study: Patients with NT1 or NT2 and healthy control donors were enrolled.

Sequenced by immunoSEQ multiplex PCR; TCRdb stores in-frame clones only, minus some. The profile covers fewer than 35,000 clones, with around 78% appearing a single time and over 1% taken by the ten largest. Trimming took off 5 bases at V and 3 bases at J, with 10 bases between the two ends. The germline V gene encodes CDR1 SGHTA and CDR2 FQGTGA. The length of the CDR3 is 13 residues. The rearrangement uses TRBV7-3 and TRBJ1-1; D not certain. The sequence derives from a human donor with narcolepsy. The material sequenced was CD45RA- memory CD4+ T cells from PBMCs. The CDR3 nucleotides are TGTGCCAGCAGCACGGGGAGTTACACTGAAGCTTTCTTT. It specifies CASSTGSYTEAFF.